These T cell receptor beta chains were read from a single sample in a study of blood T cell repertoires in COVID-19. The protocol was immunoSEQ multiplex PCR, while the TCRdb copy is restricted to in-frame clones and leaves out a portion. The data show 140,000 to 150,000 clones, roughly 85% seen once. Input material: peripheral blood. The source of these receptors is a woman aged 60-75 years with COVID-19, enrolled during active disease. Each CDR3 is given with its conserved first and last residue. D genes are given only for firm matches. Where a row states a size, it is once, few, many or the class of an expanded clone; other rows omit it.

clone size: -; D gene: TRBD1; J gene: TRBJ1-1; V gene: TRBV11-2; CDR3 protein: CASSLRGGGQGATEAFF; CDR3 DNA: TGTGCCAGCAGCCTTAGGGGAGGAGGACAGGGGGCTACTGAAGCTTTCTTT
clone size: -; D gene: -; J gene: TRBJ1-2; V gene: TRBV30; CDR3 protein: CAWAPGVDYGYTF; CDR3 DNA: TGTGCCTGGGCGCCAGGGGTTGACTATGGCTACACCTTC
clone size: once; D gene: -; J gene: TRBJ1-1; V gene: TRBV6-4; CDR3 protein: CASSELAGSLEAFF; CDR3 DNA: TGTGCCAGCAGTGAGCTTGCGGGTTCTCTAGAAGCTTTCTTT
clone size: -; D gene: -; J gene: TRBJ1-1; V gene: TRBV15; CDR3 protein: CATSNPGGTEAFF; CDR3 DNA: TGTGCCACCAGCAACCCGGGAGGAACTGAAGCTTTCTTT
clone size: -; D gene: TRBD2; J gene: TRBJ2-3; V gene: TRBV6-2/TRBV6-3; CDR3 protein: CASSPSGGVSTDTQYF; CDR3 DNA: TGTGCCAGCAGCCCTAGCGGGGGGGTAAGCACAGATACGCAGTATTTT
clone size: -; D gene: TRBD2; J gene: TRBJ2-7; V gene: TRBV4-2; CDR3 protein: CASSQEAGSGGYEQYF; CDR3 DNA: TGTGCCAGCAGCCAAGAAGCGGGTAGCGGGGGCTACGAGCAGTACTTC
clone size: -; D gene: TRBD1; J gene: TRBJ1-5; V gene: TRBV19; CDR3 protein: CASSGQGGSQPQHF; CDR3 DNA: TGTGCCAGTAGTGGACAGGGGGGAAGTCAGCCCCAGCATTTT
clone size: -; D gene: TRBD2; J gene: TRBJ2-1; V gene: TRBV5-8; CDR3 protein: CASSGPLAGAYNEQFF; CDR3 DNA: TGTGCCAGCAGTGGCCCCTTAGCGGGGGCATACAATGAGCAGTTCTTC
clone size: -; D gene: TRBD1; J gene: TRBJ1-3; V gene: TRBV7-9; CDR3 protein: CASSLRQGLPGNTIYF; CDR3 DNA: TGTGCCAGCAGCCTCAGACAGGGTTTACCTGGAAACACCATATATTTT
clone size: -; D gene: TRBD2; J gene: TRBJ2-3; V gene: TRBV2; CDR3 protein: CAQGLAATDTQYF; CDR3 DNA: TGTGCCCAGGGACTAGCGGCCACAGATACGCAGTATTTT
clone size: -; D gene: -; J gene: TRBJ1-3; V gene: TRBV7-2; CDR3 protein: CASSLVPGLFGNTIYF; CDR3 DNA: TGTGCCAGCAGCTTAGTCCCAGGTCTATTTGGAAACACCATATATTTT
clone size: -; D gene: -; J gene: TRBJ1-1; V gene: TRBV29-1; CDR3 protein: CSVGAGQKTEAFF; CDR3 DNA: TGCAGCGTTGGTGCAGGGCAAAAAACTGAAGCTTTCTTT
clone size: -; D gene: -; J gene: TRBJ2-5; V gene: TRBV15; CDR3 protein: CATSTTQREERETQYF; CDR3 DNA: TGTGCCACCAGCACCACTCAACGGGAAGAACGAGAGACCCAGTACTTC
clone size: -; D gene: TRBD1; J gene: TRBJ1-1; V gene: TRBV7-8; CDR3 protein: CASSLGDRAAEAFF; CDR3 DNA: TGTGCCAGCAGCTTAGGGGACAGGGCCGCTGAAGCTTTCTTT
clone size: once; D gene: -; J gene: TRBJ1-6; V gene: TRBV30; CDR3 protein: CAWSADNNSPLHF; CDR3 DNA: TGTGCCTGGAGTGCGGACAACAATTCACCCCTCCACTTT
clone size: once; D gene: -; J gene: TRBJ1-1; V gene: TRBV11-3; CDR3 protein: CASSKGVGTEAFF; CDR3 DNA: TGTGCCAGCAGCAAGGGGGTAGGCACTGAAGCTTTCTTT
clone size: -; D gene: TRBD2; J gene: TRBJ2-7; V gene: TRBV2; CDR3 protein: CATSLAGAYEQYF; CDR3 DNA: TGTGCCACTTCACTAGCGGGGGCCTACGAGCAGTACTTC
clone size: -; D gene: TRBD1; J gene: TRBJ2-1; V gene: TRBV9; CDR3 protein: CASSATPGTGPGEQFF; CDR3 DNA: TGTGCCAGCAGCGCCACGCCTGGGACAGGGCCCGGTGAGCAGTTCTTC
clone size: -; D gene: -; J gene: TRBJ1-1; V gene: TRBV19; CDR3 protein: CASSIDGPTEAFF; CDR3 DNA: TGTGCCAGTAGTATAGATGGGCCCACTGAAGCTTTCTTT
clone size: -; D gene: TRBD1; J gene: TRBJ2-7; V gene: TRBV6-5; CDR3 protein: CASSYSGGTGVYEQYF; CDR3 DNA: TGTGCCAGCAGTTACTCGGGAGGGACAGGGGTCTACGAGCAGTACTTC
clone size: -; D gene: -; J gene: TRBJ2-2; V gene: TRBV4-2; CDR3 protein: CASSQDVPGELFF; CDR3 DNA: TGTGCCAGCAGCCAAGACGTCCCCGGGGAGCTGTTTTTT
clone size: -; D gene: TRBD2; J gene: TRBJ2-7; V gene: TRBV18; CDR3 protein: CASSPGGLAGVEQYF; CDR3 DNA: TGTGCCAGCTCACCCGGGGGACTAGCGGGGGTTGAGCAGTACTTC
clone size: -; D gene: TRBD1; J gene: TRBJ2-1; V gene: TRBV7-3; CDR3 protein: CASSPRDRGRPWPDNEQFF; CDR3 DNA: TGTGCCAGCAGCCCCCGGGACAGGGGGCGCCCGTGGCCGGACAATGAGCAGTTCTTC
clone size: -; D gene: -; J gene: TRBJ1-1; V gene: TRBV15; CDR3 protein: CATSGRRVLNTEAFF; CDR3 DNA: TGTGCCACCAGCGGCAGACGGGTACTGAACACTGAAGCTTTCTTT
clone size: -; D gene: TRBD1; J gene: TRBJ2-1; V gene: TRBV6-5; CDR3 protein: CASSSKTGGSYNEQFF; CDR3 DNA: TGTGCCAGCAGTTCCAAGACAGGGGGGTCCTACAATGAGCAGTTCTTC
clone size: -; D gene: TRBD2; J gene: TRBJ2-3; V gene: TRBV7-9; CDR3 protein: CASSPPRLAGPDTQYF; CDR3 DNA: TGTGCCAGCAGCCCCCCCCGACTAGCGGGGCCAGATACGCAGTATTTT
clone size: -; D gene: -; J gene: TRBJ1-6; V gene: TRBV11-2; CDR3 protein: CASSLDIPASSPLHF; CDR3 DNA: TGTGCCAGCAGCTTAGACATCCCCGCTAGTTCACCCCTCCACTTT
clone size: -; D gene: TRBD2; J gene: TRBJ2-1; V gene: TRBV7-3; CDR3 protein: CASQLAGSSYNEQFF; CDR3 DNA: TGTGCCAGTCAATTAGCGGGGAGCTCCTACAATGAGCAGTTCTTC
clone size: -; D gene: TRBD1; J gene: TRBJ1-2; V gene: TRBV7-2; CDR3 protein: CASRQPTGVMGYTF; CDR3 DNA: TGTGCCAGCAGGCAGCCTACAGGGGTCATGGGCTACACCTTC
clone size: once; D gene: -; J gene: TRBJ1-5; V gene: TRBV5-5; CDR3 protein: CASSLLIASNQPQHF; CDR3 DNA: TGTGCCAGCAGCTTGTTGATAGCTAGCAATCAGCCCCAGCATTTT
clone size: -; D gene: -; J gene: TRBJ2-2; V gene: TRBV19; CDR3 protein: CASSKDRNTGELFF; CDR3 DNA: TGTGCCAGTAGTAAGGACAGGAACACCGGGGAGCTGTTTTTT
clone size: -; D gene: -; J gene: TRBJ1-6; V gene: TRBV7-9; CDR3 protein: CASSLAPDNSPLHF; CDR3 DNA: TGTGCCAGCAGCTTGGCACCCGATAATTCACCCCTCCACTTT
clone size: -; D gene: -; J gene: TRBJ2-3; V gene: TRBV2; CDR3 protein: CASGRGGADTQYF; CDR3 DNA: TGTGCCAGCGGTAGGGGGGGGGCAGATACGCAGTATTTT
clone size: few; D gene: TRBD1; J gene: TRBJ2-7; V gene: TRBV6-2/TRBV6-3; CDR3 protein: CASSDPGTGNEQYF; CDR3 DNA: TGTGCCAGCAGTGACCCCGGGACAGGGAACGAGCAGTACTTC
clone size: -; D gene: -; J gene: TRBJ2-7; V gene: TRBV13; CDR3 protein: CASSQGLPAYEQYF; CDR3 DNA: TGTGCCAGCAGCCAGGGACTCCCTGCCTACGAGCAGTACTTC
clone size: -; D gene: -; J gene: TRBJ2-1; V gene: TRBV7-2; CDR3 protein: CASSLAIGDEQFF; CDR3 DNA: TGTGCCAGCAGCTTAGCGATAGGGGATGAGCAGTTCTTC
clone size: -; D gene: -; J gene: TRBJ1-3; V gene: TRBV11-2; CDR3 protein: CASSSAGAPGNTIYF; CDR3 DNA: TGTGCCAGCAGCTCAGCGGGAGCCCCTGGAAACACCATATATTTT
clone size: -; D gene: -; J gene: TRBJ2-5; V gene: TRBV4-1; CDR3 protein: CASSQDIQGGTQYF; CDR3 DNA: TGCGCCAGCAGCCAAGATATTCAAGGGGGGACCCAGTACTTC
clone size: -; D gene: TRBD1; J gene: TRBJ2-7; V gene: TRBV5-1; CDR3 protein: CASSLGQGWEQYF; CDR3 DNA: TGCGCCAGCAGCTTGGGACAGGGGTGGGAGCAGTACTTC
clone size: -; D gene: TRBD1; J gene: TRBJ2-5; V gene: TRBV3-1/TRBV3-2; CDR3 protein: CASSQAQGVETQYF; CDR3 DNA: TGTGCCAGCAGCCAAGCGCAGGGGGTAGAGACCCAGTACTTC
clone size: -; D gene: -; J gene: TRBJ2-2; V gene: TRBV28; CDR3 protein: CASTPLWGGAISNGELFF; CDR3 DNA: TGTGCCAGCACCCCACTTTGGGGGGGGGCTATATCGAACGGGGAGCTGTTTTTT
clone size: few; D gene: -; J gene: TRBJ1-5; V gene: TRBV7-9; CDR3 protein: CASSSGGSSRPQHF; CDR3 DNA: TGTGCCAGCAGCTCCGGCGGGTCGTCCCGTCCCCAGCATTTT
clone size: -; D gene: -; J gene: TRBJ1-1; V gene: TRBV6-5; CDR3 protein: CASSYSMGAPEAFF; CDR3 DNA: TGTGCCAGCAGTTACTCGATGGGGGCCCCAGAAGCTTTCTTT
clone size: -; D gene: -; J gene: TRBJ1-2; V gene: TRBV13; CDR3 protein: CASIPSSPSDGYTF; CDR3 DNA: TGTGCCAGCATCCCGTCATCTCCGTCGGATGGCTACACCTTC
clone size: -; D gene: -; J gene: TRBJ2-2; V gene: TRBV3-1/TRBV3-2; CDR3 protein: CASSQMQYTGELFF; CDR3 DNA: TGTGCCAGCAGCCAAATGCAGTACACCGGGGAGCTGTTTTTT
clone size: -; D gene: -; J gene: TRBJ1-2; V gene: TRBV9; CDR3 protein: CASSVADSEASGYTF; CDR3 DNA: TGTGCCAGCAGCGTAGCTGACAGCGAGGCTTCTGGCTACACCTTC
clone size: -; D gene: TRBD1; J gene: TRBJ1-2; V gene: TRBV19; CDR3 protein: CASSLRTGDLYGYTF; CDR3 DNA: TGTGCCAGTAGTCTTCGGACAGGGGACCTATATGGCTACACCTTC
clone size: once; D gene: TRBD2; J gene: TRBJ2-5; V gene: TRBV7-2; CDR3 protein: CASRPTSGGKTQYF; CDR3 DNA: TGTGCCAGCAGACCTACTAGCGGGGGAAAGACCCAGTACTTC
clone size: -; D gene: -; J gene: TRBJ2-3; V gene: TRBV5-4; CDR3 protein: CASTPARGNTDTQYF; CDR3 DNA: TGTGCCAGCACCCCCGCCAGGGGAAACACAGATACGCAGTATTTT
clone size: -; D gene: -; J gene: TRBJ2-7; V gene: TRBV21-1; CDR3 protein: CASSDGGKNEQYF; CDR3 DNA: TGTGCCAGTTCAGACGGGGGGAAGAACGAGCAGTACTTC
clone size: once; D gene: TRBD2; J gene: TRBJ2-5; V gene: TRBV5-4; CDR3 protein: CASSSVERGKTQYF; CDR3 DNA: TGTGCCAGCAGCTCGGTGGAGCGGGGGAAGACCCAGTACTTC
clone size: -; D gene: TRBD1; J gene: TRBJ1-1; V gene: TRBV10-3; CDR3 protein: CAISPDRETFF; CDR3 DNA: TGTGCCATCAGTCCGGACAGGGAAACTTTCTTT
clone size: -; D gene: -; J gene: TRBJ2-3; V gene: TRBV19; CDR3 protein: CASSSDYTDTQYF; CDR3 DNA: TGTGCCAGTAGTTCGGACTACACAGATACGCAGTATTTT
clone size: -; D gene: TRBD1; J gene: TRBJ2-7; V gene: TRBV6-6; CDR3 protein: CASSSDRGLEQYF; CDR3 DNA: TGTGCCAGCAGTTCGGACAGGGGGCTTGAGCAGTACTTC
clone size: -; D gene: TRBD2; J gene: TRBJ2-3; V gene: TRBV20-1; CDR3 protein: CSASTGAGVDTQYF; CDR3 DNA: TGCAGTGCTAGTACCGGGGCGGGGGTAGATACGCAGTATTTT